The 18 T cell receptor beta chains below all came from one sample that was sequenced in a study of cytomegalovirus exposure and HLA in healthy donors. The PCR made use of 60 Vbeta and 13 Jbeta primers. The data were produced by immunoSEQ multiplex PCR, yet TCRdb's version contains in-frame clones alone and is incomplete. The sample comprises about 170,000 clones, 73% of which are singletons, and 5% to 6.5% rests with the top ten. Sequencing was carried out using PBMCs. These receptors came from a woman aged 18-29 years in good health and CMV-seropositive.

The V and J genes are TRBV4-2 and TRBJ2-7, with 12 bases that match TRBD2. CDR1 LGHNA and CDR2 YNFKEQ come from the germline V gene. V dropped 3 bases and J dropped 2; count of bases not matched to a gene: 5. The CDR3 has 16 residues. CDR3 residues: CASSQLAGGIPYEQYF. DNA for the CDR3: TGTGCCAGCAGCCAGCTAGCGGGGGGGATACCCTACGAGCAGTACTTC.

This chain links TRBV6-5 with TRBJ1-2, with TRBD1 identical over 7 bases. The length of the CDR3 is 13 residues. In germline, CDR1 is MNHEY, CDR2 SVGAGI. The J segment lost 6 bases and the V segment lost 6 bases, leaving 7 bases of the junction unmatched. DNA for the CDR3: TGTGCCAGCAGGAAAACCGGGACAGATGGCTACACCTTC. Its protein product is CASRKTGTDGYTF.

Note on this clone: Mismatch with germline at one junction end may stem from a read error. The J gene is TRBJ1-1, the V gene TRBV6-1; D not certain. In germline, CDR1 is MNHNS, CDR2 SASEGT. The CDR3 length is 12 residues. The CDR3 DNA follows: TGTGCCAGCAAGCGGGTGAACGCTGAAGCTTTCTTT. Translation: CASKRVNAEAFF.

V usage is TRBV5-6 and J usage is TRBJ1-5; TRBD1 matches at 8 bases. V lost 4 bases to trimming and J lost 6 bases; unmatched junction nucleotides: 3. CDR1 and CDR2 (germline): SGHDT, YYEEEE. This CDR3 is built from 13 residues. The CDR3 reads CASSQDRAQPQHF. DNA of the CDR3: TGTGCCAGCAGCCAGGACAGGGCTCAGCCCCAGCATTTT.

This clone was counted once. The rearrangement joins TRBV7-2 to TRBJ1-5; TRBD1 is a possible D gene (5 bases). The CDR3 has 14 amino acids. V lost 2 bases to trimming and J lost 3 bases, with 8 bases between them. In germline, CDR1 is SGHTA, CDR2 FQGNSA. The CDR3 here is CASSLSGVNQPQHF. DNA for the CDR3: TGTGCCAGCAGCTTATCGGGGGTCAATCAGCCCCAGCATTTT.

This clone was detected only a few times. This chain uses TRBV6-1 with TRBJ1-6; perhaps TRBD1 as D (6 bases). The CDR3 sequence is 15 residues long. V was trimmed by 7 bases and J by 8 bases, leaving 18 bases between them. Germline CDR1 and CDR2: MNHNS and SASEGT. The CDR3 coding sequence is TGTGCCAGCACCACTGGGGGGGGCAGGGATTCACCCCTCCACTTT. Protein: CASTTGGGRDSPLHF.

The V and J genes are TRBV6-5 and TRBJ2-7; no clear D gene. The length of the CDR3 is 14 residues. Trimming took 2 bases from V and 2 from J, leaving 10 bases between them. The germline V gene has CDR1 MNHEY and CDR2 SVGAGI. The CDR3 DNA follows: TGTGCCAGCAGTTACCAATTAGTTGCCTACGAGCAGTACTTC. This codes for CASSYQLVAYEQYF.

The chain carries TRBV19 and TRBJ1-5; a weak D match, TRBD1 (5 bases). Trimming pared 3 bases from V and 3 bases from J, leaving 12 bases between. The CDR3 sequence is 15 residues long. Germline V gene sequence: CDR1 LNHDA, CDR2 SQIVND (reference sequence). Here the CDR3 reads CASSIVIGDNQPQHF. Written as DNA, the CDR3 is TGTGCCAGTAGTATCGTAATAGGGGACAATCAGCCCCAGCATTTT.

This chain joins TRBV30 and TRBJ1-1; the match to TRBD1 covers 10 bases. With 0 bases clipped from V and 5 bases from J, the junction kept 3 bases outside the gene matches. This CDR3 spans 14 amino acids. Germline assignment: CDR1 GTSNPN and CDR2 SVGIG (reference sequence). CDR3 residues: CAWSVDRGQTEAFF. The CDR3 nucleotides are TGTGCCTGGAGTGTTGACAGGGGGCAGACTGAAGCTTTCTTT.

CDR3 in amino acids: CASRRSSSGPTTRETQYF. The DNA of the CDR3 is TGTGCCAGCAGGAGGAGCTCTAGCGGGCCAACTACGCGGGAGACCCAGTACTTC. This chain uses TRBV5-4 with TRBJ2-5, with 8 bases aligning to TRBD2. The CDR3 covers 18 residues. Germline trimming cut 5 bases from V and 5 bases from J; bases unmatched to any gene: 20. Germline CDR1 SGHNT, CDR2 YYREEE (reference sequence).

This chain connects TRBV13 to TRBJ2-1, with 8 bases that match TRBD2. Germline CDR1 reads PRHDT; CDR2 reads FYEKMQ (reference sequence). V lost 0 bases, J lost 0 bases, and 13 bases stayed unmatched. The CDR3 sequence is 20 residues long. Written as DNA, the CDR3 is TGTGCCAGCAGCTTAGGCCGAGGAGATACAGCGGGAGACTCCTACAATGAGCAGTTCTTC. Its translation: CASSLGRGDTAGDSYNEQFF.

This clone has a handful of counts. CDR3 region: CASSRGIEAFF. In nucleotides, the CDR3 is TGTGCCAGCAGCCGGGGGATTGAAGCTTTCTTT. The chain has TRBV5-4 and TRBJ1-1; TRBD1 might be the D (5 bases). Germline V lookup: CDR1 SGHNT, CDR2 YYREEE (reference sequence). CDR3 size: 11 residues. Trimming took off 4 bases at V and 7 bases at J, with 8 bases between the two ends. The whole variable domain, filled in from reference TRBV5-4 and TRBJ1-1, reads ETGVTQSPTHLIKTRGQQVTLRCSSQSGHNTVSWYQQALGQGPQFIFQYYREEENGRGNFPPRFSGLQFPNYSSELNVNALELDDSALYLCASSRGIEAFFGQGTRLTVV.

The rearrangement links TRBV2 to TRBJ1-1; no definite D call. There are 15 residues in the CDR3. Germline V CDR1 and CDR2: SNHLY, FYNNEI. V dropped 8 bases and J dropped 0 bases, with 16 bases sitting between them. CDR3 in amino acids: CASGASQSMNTEAFF. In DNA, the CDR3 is TGTGCCAGCGGAGCTTCGCAAAGCATGAACACTGAAGCTTTCTTT.

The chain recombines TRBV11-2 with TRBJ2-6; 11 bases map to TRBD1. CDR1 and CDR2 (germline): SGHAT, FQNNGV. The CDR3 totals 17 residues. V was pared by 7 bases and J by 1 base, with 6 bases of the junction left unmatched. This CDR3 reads CASNRGQGGSGANVLTF. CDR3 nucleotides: TGTGCCAGCAACCGGGGACAGGGGGGTTCTGGGGCCAACGTCCTGACTTTC.

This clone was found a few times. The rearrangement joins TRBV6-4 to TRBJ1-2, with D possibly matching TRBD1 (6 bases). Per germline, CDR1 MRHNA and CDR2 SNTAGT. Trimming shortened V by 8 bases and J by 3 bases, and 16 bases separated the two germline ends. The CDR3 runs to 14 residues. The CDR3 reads CASGETGWDYGYTF. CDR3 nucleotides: TGTGCCAGCGGGGAGACAGGATGGGACTATGGCTACACCTTC.

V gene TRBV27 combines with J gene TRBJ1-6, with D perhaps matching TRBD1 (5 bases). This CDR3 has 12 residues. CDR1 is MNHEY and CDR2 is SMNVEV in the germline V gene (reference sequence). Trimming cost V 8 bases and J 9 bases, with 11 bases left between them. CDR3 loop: CASARGTSPLHF. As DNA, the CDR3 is TGTGCCAGCGCACGGGGGACTTCACCCCTCCACTTT.

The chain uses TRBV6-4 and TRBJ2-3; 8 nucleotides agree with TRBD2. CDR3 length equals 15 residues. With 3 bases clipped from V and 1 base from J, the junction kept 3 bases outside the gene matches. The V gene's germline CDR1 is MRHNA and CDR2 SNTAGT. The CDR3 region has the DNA TGTGCCAGCAGTGAGGAAGCGGGGGGCACAGATACGCAGTATTTT. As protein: CASSEEAGGTDTQYF.

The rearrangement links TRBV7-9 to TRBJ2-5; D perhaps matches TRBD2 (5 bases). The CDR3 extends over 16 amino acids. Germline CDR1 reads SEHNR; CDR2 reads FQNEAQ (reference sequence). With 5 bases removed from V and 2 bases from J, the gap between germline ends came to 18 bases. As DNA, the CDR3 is TGTGCCAGCAGCCCTGACCCGGGATCTCAGCAAGAGACCCAGTACTTC. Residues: CASSPDPGSQQETQYF. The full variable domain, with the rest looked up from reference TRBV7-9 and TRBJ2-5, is DTGVSQNPRHKITKRGQNVTFRCDPISEHNRLYWYRQTLGQGPEFLTYFQNEAQLEKSRLLSDRFSAERPKGSFSTLEIQRTEQGDSAMYLCASSPDPGSQQETQYFGPGTRLLVL.